These T cell receptor beta chains were read from a single sample in a study of OX40 agonist ivuxolimab in advanced cancers. Profiled with immunoSEQ multiplex PCR; TCRdb holds only in-frame clones, not every one. The sample shows approximately 52,000 clones, roughly 85% of them seen only once. Sequencing used CD4+ or CD8+ T cells sorted from blood, obtained in a trial of the OX40 agonist ivuxolimab. Source of these receptors: an adult with an advanced solid tumor such as melanoma, head and neck, liver or kidney cancer. The CDR3 runs from the conserved cysteine through the conserved F or W. The D gene is left open where the match is weak. Part of the rows lack a size; the others show once, few, many or a class for expanded clones.

TRBJ2-7 NA NA TRBV7-8 CASSLETGPYEQYF TGTGCCAGCAGCTTAGAGACAGGTCCCTACGAGCAGTACTTC
TRBJ1-2 NA TRBD1 TRBV6-1 CASSAGQGARYGYTF TGTGCCAGCAGTGCCGGACAGGGGGCAAGGTATGGCTACACCTTC
TRBJ2-5 once NA TRBV5-4 CASSPRSTRSQETQYF TGTGCCAGCAGTCCTCGATCGACTAGAAGCCAAGAGACCCAGTACTTC
TRBJ1-6 NA TRBD1 TRBV5-4 CASSVGTGGGSPLHF TGTGCCAGCAGCGTCGGGACAGGGGGAGGTTCACCCCTCCACTTT
TRBJ2-1 NA NA TRBV28 CASREDSYNEQFF TGTGCCAGCAGGGAGGATAGTTACAATGAGCAGTTCTTC
TRBJ2-2 once NA TRBV11-3 CASSPGPGELFF TGTGCCAGCAGCCCAGGCCCCGGGGAGCTGTTTTTT
TRBJ1-4 NA NA TRBV11-1 CASSSTGTNEKLFF TGTGCCAGCAGCTCTACAGGGACTAATGAAAAACTGTTTTTT
TRBJ2-1 NA NA TRBV10-1 CASQEASYNEQFF TGCGCCAGCCAAGAGGCCTCCTACAATGAGCAGTTCTTC
TRBJ1-2 NA NA TRBV2 CASSEKSGSYGYTF TGTGCCAGCAGTGAGAAGTCAGGATCCTATGGCTACACCTTC
TRBJ2-2 NA NA TRBV5-1 CASSPFATNTGELFF TGCGCCAGCAGCCCCTTTGCTACGAACACCGGGGAGCTGTTTTTT
TRBJ2-7 NA NA TRBV28 CASRPHGYEQYF TGTGCCAGCAGGCCGCACGGCTACGAGCAGTACTTC
TRBJ2-7 NA NA TRBV18 CASSPPGGGNNEQYF TGTGCCAGCTCACCACCGGGAGGGGGTAACAACGAGCAGTACTTC
TRBJ2-7 NA NA TRBV4-1 CASSSPRGAVDYEQYF TGCGCCAGCAGTTCCCCGAGGGGGGCGGTAGATTACGAGCAGTACTTC
TRBJ1-6 NA NA TRBV6-4 CASSVRDENSPLHF TGTGCCAGCAGTGTAAGGGACGAGAATTCACCCCTCCACTTT
TRBJ2-3 few NA TRBV29-1 CSVEARARGTDTQYF TGCAGCGTTGAAGCGCGAGCGAGGGGCACAGATACGCAGTATTTT
TRBJ2-3 NA TRBD2 TRBV11-2 CASRMGGGRVDTQYF TGTGCCAGCAGAATGGGCGGTGGGAGGGTAGATACGCAGTATTTT
TRBJ1-1 NA NA TRBV7-9 CASSLGGSATEAFF TGTGCCAGCAGCTTAGGGGGGAGCGCCACTGAAGCTTTCTTT
TRBJ2-7 NA NA TRBV18 CASSPNRASEQYF TGTGCCAGCTCACCGAACAGGGCTTCCGAGCAGTACTTC
TRBJ2-3 NA NA TRBV14 CASSQRPLTDTQYF TGTGCCAGCAGCCAACGCCCTCTCACAGATACGCAGTATTTT
TRBJ1-2 NA NA TRBV19 CASIPRGGSNYGYTF TGTGCCAGTATCCCCCGCGGGGGTTCTAACTATGGCTACACCTTC
TRBJ1-2 NA TRBD1 TRBV5-7 CASTDRAYGYTF TGTGCCAGCACGGACAGGGCCTATGGCTACACCTTC
TRBJ2-7 NA NA TRBV7-2 CASGSQKHYKQYF TGTGCCAGCGGGTCTCAAAAACATTACAAGCAGTACTTC
TRBJ2-7 NA NA TRBV7-3 CASSESGDGYEQYF TGTGCCAGCAGCGAATCAGGGGATGGATACGAGCAGTACTTC
TRBJ2-7 NA TRBD2 TRBV7-9 CASGDPGLAGVRDEQYF TGTGCCAGCGGGGATCCGGGACTAGCGGGAGTGAGGGACGAGCAGTACTTC
TRBJ2-3 NA NA TRBV6-5 CASSPRGTNAQYF TGTGCCAGCAGCCCTAGGGGGACCAATGCGCAGTATTTT
TRBJ1-1 NA TRBD1 TRBV10-3 CAIRPGQGNTEAFF TGTGCCATCAGGCCGGGACAGGGGAACACTGAAGCTTTCTTT
TRBJ2-3 NA NA TRBV29-1 CSSDTDTQYF TGCAGCTCAGACACAGATACGCAGTATTTT
TRBJ2-7 NA NA TRBV5-3 CARGRRQYF TGTGCCAGAGGTCGCCGTCAGTACTTC
TRBJ1-1 NA NA TRBV5-1 CASSSALTDSHTEAFF TGCGCCAGCAGCTCCGCCCTAACAGATAGTCACACTGAAGCTTTCTTT